These 16 T cell receptor beta chains share one sample of origin, sequenced in a study of cytomegalovirus exposure and HLA in healthy donors. Vbeta (60) and Jbeta (13) primers were used in the PCR. TCRdb's table, derived via immunoSEQ multiplex PCR, lists solely in-frame clones and lacks some. The data hold approximately 180,000 clones, with roughly 12% observed a single time. The material sequenced was PBMCs. The receptors here all came from a man aged 50 to 60 in good health and CMV-seropositive.

The chain has TRBV28 and TRBJ2-7; TRBD1 aligns across 11 bases. Germline values: CDR1 MDHEN, CDR2 SYDVKM. Trimming at V came to 10 bases and at J to 6 bases, leaving 14 bases not matched to a gene. The CDR3 sequence is 15 residues long. Here the CDR3 reads CATSFPDRGRPEQYV. The CDR3 coding sequence is TGTGCCACCTCATTCCCGGACAGGGGGCGCCCCGAGCAGTACGTC.

The V call is TRBV27, the J call TRBJ1-5; 11 nucleotides align to TRBD1. In germline, CDR1 is MNHEY, CDR2 SMNVEV (reference sequence). The CDR3 is 15 residues long. V shed 8 bases and J 7 bases; nucleotides not matched to a gene: 10. The CDR3 reads CASRGQGAKGQPQHF. DNA of the CDR3: TGTGCCAGCCGCGGACAGGGGGCAAAGGGACAGCCCCAGCATTTT.

V and J are TRBV2 and TRBJ2-3, with 7 bases identical to TRBD1. The CDR3 sequence is 14 residues long. In germline, CDR1 is SNHLY, CDR2 FYNNEI. V was pared by 8 bases and J by 2 bases, with 7 bases of the junction left unmatched. CDR3 amino acids: CASVRDSHTDTQYF. The CDR3 DNA reads TGTGCCAGCGTCCGGGACAGCCACACAGATACGCAGTATTTT.

This chain joins TRBV6-6 and TRBJ1-1, with no clear D. The CDR3 spans 13 residues. Between the trimmed V and J ends, which lost 5 bases and 3 bases, there was a span of 10 bases. Germline CDR1 is MNHNY and CDR2 is SVGAGI (reference sequence). CDR3 region: CASSQLRDTEAFF. As DNA, the CDR3 is TGTGCCAGCAGTCAACTGAGGGACACTGAAGCTTTCTTT.

This clone has only a few counts. V is TRBV7-9 and J is TRBJ1-5; no clear D. Trimming removed 1 base from V and 1 base from J, with 8 bases in between. The CDR3 runs to 15 residues. The V gene's germline CDR1 is SEHNR and CDR2 FQNEAQ (reference sequence). The CDR3 loop is CASSLVGESNQPQHF. CDR3 in DNA: TGTGCCAGCAGCTTAGTAGGAGAAAGCAATCAGCCCCAGCATTTT.

The V call is TRBV11-2, the J call TRBJ1-4, with D possibly matching TRBD1 (6 bases). This CDR3 region has 16 residues. V gave up 1 base and J gave up 2 bases, with 11 bases separating them. In germline, CDR1 is SGHAT, CDR2 FQNNGV. This CDR3 is CASSLGAGGTNEKLFF. In nucleotides, the CDR3 is TGTGCCAGCAGCTTAGGGGCGGGGGGCACTAATGAAAAACTGTTTTTT.

This sequence joins TRBV19 and TRBJ1-6; D not certain. CDR1 is LNHDA and CDR2 is SQIVND in the germline V gene (reference sequence). The CDR3 spans 13 residues. V was cut by 1 base and J by 10 bases, with 8 bases left in between. The DNA of the CDR3 is TGTGCCAGTAGTATAGGGAGGAACTCACCCCTCCACTTT. It yields the protein CASSIGRNSPLHF. Combining the CDR3 with reference TRBV19 and TRBJ1-6 gives the whole variable domain DGGITQSPKYLFRKEGQNVTLSCEQNLNHDAMYWYRQDPGQGLRLIYYSQIVNDFQKGDIAEGYSVSREKKESFPLTVTSAQKNPTAFYLCASSIGRNSPLHFGNGTRLTVT.

V gene TRBV6-6 combines with J gene TRBJ1-2; TRBD1 agrees at 7 bases. The length of the CDR3 is 13 residues. Germline assignment: CDR1 MNHNY and CDR2 SVGAGI (reference sequence). Trimming removed 6 bases from V and 6 bases from J; junction bases left unmatched: 7. CDR3 region: CASSPTGFDGYTF. The CDR3 bases are TGTGCCAGCAGCCCGACAGGGTTTGATGGCTACACCTTC.

Notes on this clone: Additional DNA sequences in this sample encode the identical CDR3. The J gene is TRBJ1-4, the V gene TRBV7-9, with 9 bases identical to TRBD1. Germline loops: CDR1 SEHNR, CDR2 FQNEAQ (reference sequence). V lost 5 bases to trimming and J lost 8 bases; unmatched junction nucleotides: 6. This CDR3 contains 14 residues. CDR3 sequence: CASSLGQGEEKLFF. The CDR3 DNA is TGTGCCAGCAGCCTGGGACAGGGCGAAGAAAAACTGTTTTTT.

In its sample, this clone was seen a few times. The chain couples TRBV5-1 to TRBJ1-2; D remains unclear. The CDR3 spans 14 residues. Germline assignment: CDR1 SGHRS and CDR2 YFSETQ. V was pared by 0 bases and J by 6 bases, with 12 bases between. The DNA of the CDR3 is TGCGCCAGCAGCTTGGCCCAGTCGGAGGATGGCTACACCTTC. This sequence encodes CASSLAQSEDGYTF.

As regards this clone: Other DNA sequences in the same sample also yield this CDR3. The CDR3 here is CASSLSGDTEAFF. CDR3 nucleotides: TGTGCCAGCAGCTTATCGGGAGATACTGAAGCTTTCTTT. The V call is TRBV11-3, the J call TRBJ1-1, with D uncertain. This CDR3 comprises 13 residues. Germline V lookup: CDR1 SGHNT, CDR2 YENEEA. V was cut by 2 bases and J by 5 bases, with 9 bases left in between.

J is TRBJ1-2 and V is TRBV5-1; the match to TRBD1 covers 9 bases. Per germline, CDR1 SGHRS and CDR2 YFSETQ. Trimming at V came to 3 bases and at J to 8 bases, leaving 11 bases not matched to a gene. This CDR3 spans 15 amino acids. The chain's CDR3 is CASSYRDRDPLGYTF. The DNA for the CDR3 is TGCGCCAGCAGCTACCGGGACAGGGATCCTCTAGGCTACACCTTC.

This clone was counted only a few times. V and J are TRBV5-1 and TRBJ2-1; 8 bases align to TRBD1. V was clipped by 3 bases and J by 5 bases; unmatched bases: 4. Germline CDR1 and CDR2: SGHRS and YFSETQ. The CDR3 runs to 14 residues. The CDR3 loop reads CASSSGQVNNEQFF. CDR3 coding DNA: TGCGCCAGCAGCTCGGGACAGGTTAACAATGAGCAGTTCTTC.

V is TRBV5-5 and J is TRBJ2-4; D gene unclear. The CDR3 length is 11 residues. Germline-derived CDR1 and CDR2 are SGHKS and YYEKEE (reference sequence). V was shortened by 1 base and J by 8 bases, with 4 bases between the two germline ends. CDR3 in amino acids: CASSLTDIQYF. The CDR3 DNA reads as TGTGCCAGCAGCTTGACAGACATTCAGTACTTC.

The chain joins TRBV7-2 to TRBJ2-7; 9 positions match TRBD2. CDR3 length: 14 residues. The V and J ends lost 6 bases and 3 bases, in that order; junction bases with no gene match: 6. The germline V gene encodes CDR1 SGHTA and CDR2 FQGNSA. The CDR3 loop reads CASRTGTSLYEQYF. The CDR3 DNA reads as TGTGCCAGCAGAACCGGGACTAGCCTCTACGAGCAGTACTTC. The variable domain in full, with the rest retrieved from reference TRBV7-2 and TRBJ2-7, is GAGVSQSPSNKVTEKGKDVELRCDPISGHTALYWYRQSLGQGLEFLIYFQGNSAPDKSGLPSDRFSAERTGGSVSTLTIQRTQQEDSAVYLCASRTGTSLYEQYFGPGTRLTVT.

A few counts support this clone. The chain is built from TRBV5-1 and TRBJ1-3; unclear D gene. Looked up from germline, CDR1 is SGHRS and CDR2 is YFSETQ. The CDR3 covers 13 residues. Between the trimmed V and J ends, which lost 4 bases and 0 bases, there was a span of 5 bases. The CDR3 region has the DNA TGCGCCAGCAGCCTTAGCTCTGGAAACACCATATATTTT. As protein: CASSLSSGNTIYF. Using reference TRBV5-1 and TRBJ1-3 for the parts outside the CDR3, the full variable domain is KAGVTQTPRYLIKTRGQQVTLSCSPISGHRSVSWYQQTPGQGLQFLFEYFSETQRNKGNFPGRFSGRQFSNSRSEMNVSTLELGDSALYLCASSLSSGNTIYFGEGSWLTVV.